This T cell receptor (beta chain) was observed in a study of T cells in Graves' hyperthyroidism and ophthalmopathy. Background on the study: Peripheral blood collection took place at initial diagnosis, before any treatment.

Many counts were recorded for this clonotype. The antigen remains unidentified. Points from the study as a whole: Ophthalmopathy was told apart from stable hyperthyroidism by a 13 V-J model.

Amplification yielded TCR beta CDR3 regions, with RNA transcripts as the source. The HTBI primer set served for first-round RT-PCR of the TCR CDR3. TCRdb analysed the multiplex PCR reads with MiXCR anew, one entry per CDR3 protein. In the table there are fewer than 900,000 distinct CDR3 sequences, about 15% of which are singletons. Germline CDR1 reads MDHEN; CDR2 reads SYDVKM. The CDR3 is made up of 15 amino acids. V was cut by 2 bases and J by 0 bases, with 8 bases left in between. This receptor was identified in a man between 18 and 29 years old with Graves' hyperthyroidism. The rearrangement joins TRBV28 to TRBJ2-1; D is possibly TRBD2 (5 bases). Sequenced sample: blood. The CDR3 reads CASSLTGSSYNEQFF. The DNA for the CDR3 is TGTGCCAGCAGTTTAACGGGGAGCTCCTACAATGAGCAGTTCTTC.